A few counts support the clone carrying this TCR beta chain. What it recognizes is unknown. CDR3 size: 18 residues. Germline loops: CDR1 DFQATT, CDR2 SNEGSKA (reference sequence). Trimming cost V 4 bases and J 1 base; bases outside gene matches: 12. TCRdb re-called the 5' RACE reads through MiXCR, storing one row per CDR3 protein. Seen here are some 250,000 distinct CDR3 sequences, 6.9% observed once, and the top ten hold 0.65% to 0.9%. The data derive from a study of T cells after yellow fever vaccination. Study results and caveats: Abundant clonotypes from the bulk population could get into FACS-sorted repertoires as contaminants.

The TCR sequence derives from a man younger than 40 who received the YFV17D yellow fever vaccine. Specimen: CD4+ T cells sorted from PBMCs, collected 15 days after the yellow fever booster vaccination. The chain couples TRBV20-1 to TRBJ2-1, with 11 bases matching TRBD2. CDR3 bases: TGCAGTGCTAACTTAGCGGGAGGGCCGCAAGGGTCCTACAATGAGCAGTTCTTC. Translating gives CSANLAGGPQGSYNEQFF.